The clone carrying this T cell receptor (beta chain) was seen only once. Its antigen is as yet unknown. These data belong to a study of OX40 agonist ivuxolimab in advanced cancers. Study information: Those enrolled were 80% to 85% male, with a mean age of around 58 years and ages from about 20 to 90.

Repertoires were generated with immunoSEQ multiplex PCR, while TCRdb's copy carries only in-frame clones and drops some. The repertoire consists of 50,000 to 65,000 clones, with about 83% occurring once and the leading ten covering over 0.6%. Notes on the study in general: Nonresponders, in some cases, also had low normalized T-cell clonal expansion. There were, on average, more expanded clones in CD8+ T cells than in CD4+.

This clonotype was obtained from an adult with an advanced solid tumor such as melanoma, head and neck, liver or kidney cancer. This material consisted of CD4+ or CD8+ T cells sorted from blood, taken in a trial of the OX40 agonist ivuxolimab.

CDR3 bases: TGTGCCAGCAGCCCTACAGGGACTGGAAACACCATATATTTT. Encoded protein: CASSPTGTGNTIYF. The V call is TRBV5-4, the J call TRBJ1-3; D is perhaps TRBD1 (6 bases). Trimming shortened V by 4 bases and J by 2 bases, and 10 bases separated the two germline ends. In germline, CDR1 is SGHNT, CDR2 YYREEE (reference sequence). The CDR3 totals 14 residues.